The clone carrying this T cell receptor beta chain was detected a few times. What it recognizes is unknown. The sample comes from a study of T cell responses to AZD1222 COVID-19 vaccine. Study-wide results and caveats: Baseline seropositives among AZD1222 recipients totaled only 5 to 7. Samples come after the peak T cell response, not at day 14.

Here immunoSEQ multiplex PCR was the method, and the copy in TCRdb shows in-frame clones only, minus some. Here the sample spans roughly 120,000 clones, roughly 84% being singletons. V was shortened by 4 bases and J by 4 bases, with 13 bases between the two germline ends. CDR3 length equals 14 residues. CDR1 is SEHNR and CDR2 is FQNEAQ in the germline V gene (reference sequence). This chain links TRBV7-9 with TRBJ1-2; D call uncertain. Here the sequenced sample was peripheral blood, taken on day 0 of AZD1222 vaccination. The sequence came from an adult in good health. The CDR3 region is CASSSAYRGYGYTF. DNA of the CDR3: TGTGCCAGCAGCTCTGCCTACCGGGGCTATGGCTACACCTTC.